This T cell receptor beta chain originates from a study of cytomegalovirus exposure and HLA in healthy donors. The germline V gene has CDR1 SGDLS and CDR2 YYNGEE. Trimming removed 0 bases at V and 0 bases at J, with 10 bases between. There are 15 residues in the CDR3. Study-wide points: Accounts indicate the classifier identified cytomegalovirus status with strong specificity and sensitivity. Specific recognition of CMV antigens was confirmed in vitro for a few chains (all CMV-associated). Overall, roughly 150 TCR beta chains were annotated as cytomegalovirus-associated.

Sequencing used immunoSEQ multiplex PCR; TCRdb keeps in-frame clones, though not all of them. The table lists about 310,000 clones, nearly 90% of them singletons, with over 0.9% in the top ten. The 120-subject validation cohort, separate from the roughly 700-subject first cohort, included the donors. The count of this clone is one. Its antigen is unidentified. Sequencing was carried out using PBMCs. The rearrangement links TRBV9 to TRBJ2-7, with a possible D match to TRBD1 (6 bases). The receptor was derived from a man aged 25-45 years in good health and CMV-seronegative. CDR3 bases: TGTGCCAGCAGCGTAGAACAGGGCTTCTCCTACGAGCAGTACTTC. Translated: CASSVEQGFSYEQYF.